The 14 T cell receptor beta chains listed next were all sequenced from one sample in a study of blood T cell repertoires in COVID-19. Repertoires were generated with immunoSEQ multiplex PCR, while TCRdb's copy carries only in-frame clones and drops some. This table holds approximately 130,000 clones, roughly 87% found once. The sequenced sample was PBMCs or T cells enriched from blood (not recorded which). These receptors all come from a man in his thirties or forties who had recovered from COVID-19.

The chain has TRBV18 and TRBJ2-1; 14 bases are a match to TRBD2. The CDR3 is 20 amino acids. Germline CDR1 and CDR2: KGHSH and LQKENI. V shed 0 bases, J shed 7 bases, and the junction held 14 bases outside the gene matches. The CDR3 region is CASSPPTSGRASVYVNEQFF. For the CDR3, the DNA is TGTGCCAGCTCACCACCGACTAGCGGGAGGGCCTCTGTATATGTTAATGAGCAGTTCTTC.

The CDR3 is CASSPGRAMHTDTQYF. The DNA for the CDR3 is TGTGCCAGCAGCCCCGGGAGGGCCATGCACACAGATACGCAGTATTTT. This chain joins TRBV4-2 and TRBJ2-3; the match to TRBD2 covers 8 bases. Germline trimming cut 4 bases from V and 2 bases from J; bases unmatched to any gene: 8. This CDR3 spans 16 amino acids. In germline, CDR1 is LGHNA, CDR2 YNFKEQ.

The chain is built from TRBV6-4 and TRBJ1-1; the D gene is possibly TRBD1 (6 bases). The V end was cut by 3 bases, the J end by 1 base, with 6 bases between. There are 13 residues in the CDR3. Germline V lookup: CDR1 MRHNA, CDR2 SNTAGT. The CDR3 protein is CASSEGQNTEAFF. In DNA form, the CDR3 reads TGTGCCAGCAGTGAGGGACAGAACACTGAAGCTTTCTTT.

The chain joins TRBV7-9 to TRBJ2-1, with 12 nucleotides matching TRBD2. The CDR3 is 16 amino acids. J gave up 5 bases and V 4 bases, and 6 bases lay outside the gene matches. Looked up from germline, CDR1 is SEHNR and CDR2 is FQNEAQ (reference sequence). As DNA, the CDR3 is TGTGCCAGCAGCTCCCTTCTAGCGGGAGGGCACAATGAGCAGTTCTTC. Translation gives CASSSLLAGGHNEQFF. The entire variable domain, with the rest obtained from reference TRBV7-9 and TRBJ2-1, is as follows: DTGVSQNPRHKITKRGQNVTFRCDPISEHNRLYWYRQTLGQGPEFLTYFQNEAQLEKSRLLSDRFSAERPKGSFSTLEIQRTEQGDSAMYLCASSSLLAGGHNEQFFGPGTRLTVL.

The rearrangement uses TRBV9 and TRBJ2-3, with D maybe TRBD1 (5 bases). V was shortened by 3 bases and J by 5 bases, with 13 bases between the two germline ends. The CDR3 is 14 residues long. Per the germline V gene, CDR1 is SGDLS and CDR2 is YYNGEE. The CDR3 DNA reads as TGTGCCAGCAGCGCCAGGGTTAGTGTAGATACGCAGTATTTT. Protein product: CASSARVSVDTQYF. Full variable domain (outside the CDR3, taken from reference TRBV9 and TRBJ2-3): DSGVTQTPKHLITATGQRVTLRCSPRSGDLSVYWYQQSLDQGLQFLIQYYNGEERAKGNILERFSAQQFPDLHSELNLSSLELGDSALYFCASSARVSVDTQYFGPGTRLTVL.

CDR3 coding DNA: TGTGCCAGCAGCCCAGGGACAGGGGGCGCCTCTGGGGCCAACGTCCTGACTTTC. It is translated as CASSPGTGGASGANVLTF. The rearrangement joins TRBV13 to TRBJ2-6, with 12 positions matching TRBD1. The ends lost 5 bases at V and 0 bases at J; junction bases unmatched: 5. Germline CDR1 and CDR2: PRHDT and FYEKMQ (reference sequence). The CDR3 length is 18 residues.

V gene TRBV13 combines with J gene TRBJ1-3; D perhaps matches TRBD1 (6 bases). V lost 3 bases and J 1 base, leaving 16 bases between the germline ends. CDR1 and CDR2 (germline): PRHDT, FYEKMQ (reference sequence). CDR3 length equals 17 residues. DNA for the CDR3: TGTGCCAGCAGCTTCCTGGGGGCAGGACAGTCTGGAAACACCATATATTTT. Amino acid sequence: CASSFLGAGQSGNTIYF.

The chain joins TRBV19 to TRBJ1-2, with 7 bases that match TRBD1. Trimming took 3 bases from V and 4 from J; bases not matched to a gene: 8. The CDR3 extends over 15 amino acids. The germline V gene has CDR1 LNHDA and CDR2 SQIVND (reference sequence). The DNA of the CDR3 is TGTGCCAGTAGTATTCCGGCAGGGGGTGGCTATGGCTACACCTTC. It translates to CASSIPAGGGYGYTF. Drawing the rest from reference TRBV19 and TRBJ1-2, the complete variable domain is DGGITQSPKYLFRKEGQNVTLSCEQNLNHDAMYWYRQDPGQGLRLIYYSQIVNDFQKGDIAEGYSVSREKKESFPLTVTSAQKNPTAFYLCASSIPAGGGYGYTFGSGTRLTVV.

The CDR3 spells CASSLDPLTGPNFEAFF. The CDR3 DNA reads TGTGCCAGCAGCTTAGATCCTCTCACAGGGCCCAATTTTGAAGCTTTCTTT. The chain carries TRBV7-2 and TRBJ1-1; weak D call: TRBD1 (6 bases). The V and J ends lost 1 base and 7 bases respectively, with 22 bases between them. Per the germline V gene, CDR1 is SGHTA and CDR2 is FQGNSA. The CDR3 has 17 residues.

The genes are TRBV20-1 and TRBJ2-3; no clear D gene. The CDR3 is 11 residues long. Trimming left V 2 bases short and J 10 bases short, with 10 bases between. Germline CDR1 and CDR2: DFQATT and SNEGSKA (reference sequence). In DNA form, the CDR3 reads TGCAGTGCTAGAACGATGGAGCCGCAGTATTTT. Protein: CSARTMEPQYF.

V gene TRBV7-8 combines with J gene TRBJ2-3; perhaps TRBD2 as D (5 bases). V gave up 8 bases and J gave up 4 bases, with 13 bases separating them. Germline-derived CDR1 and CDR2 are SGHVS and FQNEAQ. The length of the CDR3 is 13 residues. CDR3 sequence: CASGPTSPDTQYF. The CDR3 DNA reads TGTGCCAGCGGACCTACTAGTCCAGATACGCAGTATTTT.

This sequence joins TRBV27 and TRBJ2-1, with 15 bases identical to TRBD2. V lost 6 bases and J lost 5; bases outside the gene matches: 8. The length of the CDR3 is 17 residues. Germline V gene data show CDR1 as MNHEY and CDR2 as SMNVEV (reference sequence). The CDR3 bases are TGTGCCAGCAGCCAAGGACTAGCGGGAGGGCCGAACAATGAGCAGTTCTTC. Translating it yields CASSQGLAGGPNNEQFF.

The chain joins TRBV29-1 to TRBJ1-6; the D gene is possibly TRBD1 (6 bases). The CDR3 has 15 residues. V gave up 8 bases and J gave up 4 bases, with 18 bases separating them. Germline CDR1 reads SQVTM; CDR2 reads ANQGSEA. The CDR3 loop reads CSSRGSLVYNSPLHF. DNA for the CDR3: TGCAGCAGCAGGGGTTCTTTAGTGTATAATTCACCCCTCCACTTT.

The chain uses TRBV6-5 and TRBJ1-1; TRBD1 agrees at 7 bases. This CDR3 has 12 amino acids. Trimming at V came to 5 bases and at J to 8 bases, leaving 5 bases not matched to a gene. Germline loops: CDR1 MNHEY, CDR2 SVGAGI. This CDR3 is CASSRDSKEAFF. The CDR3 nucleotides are TGTGCCAGCAGTCGGGACAGCAAAGAAGCTTTCTTT.